The entry that follows covers one T cell receptor beta chain sequence. Its antigen remains unknown. The sample is drawn from a study of yellow fever vaccine responses in identical twins. Overall study results and limits: In identical twins, vaccine T cell responses appeared partly shared and partly individual.

Germline values: CDR1 DFQATT, CDR2 SNEGSKA (reference sequence). This CDR3 comprises 14 residues. V shed 1 base and J shed 2 bases, with 8 bases lying between them. TCRdb analysed the RT-PCR reads with MiXCR anew, one entry per CDR3 protein. The data hold approximately 20,000 distinct CDR3 sequences, with roughly three quarters observed a single time. The receptor was isolated from a woman aged 18-35 years who received the yellow fever vaccine. The source was T cells from blood (PBMCs), unsorted or a sorted subset (not recorded which), collected before or after yellow fever vaccination (not recorded which). The rearrangement links TRBV20-1 to TRBJ2-2; D is perhaps TRBD1 or TRBD2 (5 bases each). The CDR3 reads CSARAGRNTGELFF. For the CDR3, the DNA is TGCAGTGCTAGAGCGGGGCGAAACACCGGGGAGCTGTTTTTT.